Listed below are T cell receptor beta chains from one sample, sequenced in a study of cytomegalovirus exposure and HLA in healthy donors. The table came from immunoSEQ multiplex PCR; TCRdb's copy has only in-frame clones and leaves some out. This sample carries roughly 140,000 clones, around 90% of them seen once, and the ten largest clones take less than 9%. The sequenced material came from PBMCs. All receptors come from a man younger than 35 in good health and CMV-seropositive. The conserved cysteine and the conserved F or W are not part of the CDR3 here. D genes are given only for firm matches. Clone sizes are given selectively: once, few, many, or a class where the clone is expanded.

D: TRBD1
J: TRBJ1-2
V: TRBV5-4
size: NA
CDR3: ASSLWDRDYGYT

D: TRBD1
J: TRBJ1-2
V: TRBV19
size: NA
CDR3: ASSEQGFGYT

D: TRBD2
J: TRBJ2-1
V: TRBV6-1
size: few
CDR3: ASSVASGRVGYNEQF

D: NA
J: TRBJ1-2
V: TRBV6-1
size: few
CDR3: ASSEDETYLHT

D: NA
J: TRBJ2-3
V: TRBV14
size: NA
CDR3: ASSPLDVSDTQY

D: TRBD1
J: TRBJ2-3
V: TRBV7-9
size: NA
CDR3: ASNPGTGQNTQY

D: TRBD2
J: TRBJ2-7
V: TRBV19
size: NA
CDR3: ASSIAGGKGYEQY

D: TRBD2
J: TRBJ2-3
V: TRBV19
size: NA
CDR3: ASRTSGTSTDTQY

D: TRBD1
J: TRBJ2-7
V: TRBV27
size: NA
CDR3: ASSEAGQVGEQY

D: TRBD2
J: TRBJ2-1
V: TRBV7-2
size: NA
CDR3: ASSSKQLLATLRNEQF

D: TRBD1
J: TRBJ1-4
V: TRBV7-9
size: NA
CDR3: ASSLGTGNTNEKLF

D: TRBD1
J: TRBJ2-1
V: TRBV27
size: NA
CDR3: ASSSGGNEQF

D: NA
J: TRBJ2-3
V: TRBV6-1
size: NA
CDR3: ASSGPGADSTDTQY

D: NA
J: TRBJ2-7
V: TRBV5-5
size: NA
CDR3: ASSLVGTLVYEQY

D: NA
J: TRBJ1-5
V: TRBV10-3
size: NA
CDR3: AISAARARGQPQH

D: TRBD1
J: TRBJ2-7
V: TRBV4-2
size: once
CDR3: ASSQRGQGPYEQY

D: NA
J: TRBJ1-4
V: TRBV30
size: NA
CDR3: AWRKTPGDAKLF

D: TRBD1
J: TRBJ2-7
V: TRBV28
size: few
CDR3: ASSTTGGYEQY

D: NA
J: TRBJ1-5
V: TRBV19
size: NA
CDR3: ASPNGVNQPQH

D: NA
J: TRBJ1-1
V: TRBV30
size: NA
CDR3: AWSSGLGRAF

D: NA
J: TRBJ1-1
V: TRBV27
size: NA
CDR3: ASSLSLAGSEAF

D: NA
J: TRBJ2-3
V: TRBV28
size: NA
CDR3: ASSPPGAVADTQY

D: TRBD2
J: TRBJ2-7
V: TRBV2
size: few
CDR3: ASCPVGGAYEQY

D: NA
J: TRBJ1-4
V: TRBV9
size: NA
CDR3: ASSPMDSEREKLF

D: TRBD1
J: TRBJ1-1
V: TRBV5-1
size: few
CDR3: ASSSGGQGAEAF

D: TRBD1
J: TRBJ2-1
V: TRBV27
size: NA
CDR3: ASSPLTGTGGISEQF

D: NA
J: TRBJ1-1
V: TRBV29-1
size: NA
CDR3: SVEDRRRKAF

D: NA
J: TRBJ1-5
V: TRBV27
size: NA
CDR3: ASSFFGGDTNQPQH

D: NA
J: TRBJ2-7
V: TRBV6-9
size: NA
CDR3: ASSYSMAGRHEQY

D: TRBD2
J: TRBJ2-5
V: TRBV11-3
size: NA
CDR3: ASSPRWLAEETQY

D: NA
J: TRBJ1-6
V: TRBV7-9
size: once
CDR3: ASSLVGRGTGLGSPLH

D: TRBD2
J: TRBJ2-3
V: TRBV2
size: NA
CDR3: ASITSGTDTQY

D: TRBD2
J: TRBJ2-5
V: TRBV5-4
size: NA
CDR3: ASSLEWPSGNQETQY

D: NA
J: TRBJ2-7
V: TRBV29-1
size: NA
CDR3: SVVTDVKEY

D: NA
J: TRBJ1-1
V: TRBV27
size: NA
CDR3: ASRQGVIATEAF

D: TRBD1
J: TRBJ1-2
V: TRBV28
size: few
CDR3: ASRPGTADYGYT